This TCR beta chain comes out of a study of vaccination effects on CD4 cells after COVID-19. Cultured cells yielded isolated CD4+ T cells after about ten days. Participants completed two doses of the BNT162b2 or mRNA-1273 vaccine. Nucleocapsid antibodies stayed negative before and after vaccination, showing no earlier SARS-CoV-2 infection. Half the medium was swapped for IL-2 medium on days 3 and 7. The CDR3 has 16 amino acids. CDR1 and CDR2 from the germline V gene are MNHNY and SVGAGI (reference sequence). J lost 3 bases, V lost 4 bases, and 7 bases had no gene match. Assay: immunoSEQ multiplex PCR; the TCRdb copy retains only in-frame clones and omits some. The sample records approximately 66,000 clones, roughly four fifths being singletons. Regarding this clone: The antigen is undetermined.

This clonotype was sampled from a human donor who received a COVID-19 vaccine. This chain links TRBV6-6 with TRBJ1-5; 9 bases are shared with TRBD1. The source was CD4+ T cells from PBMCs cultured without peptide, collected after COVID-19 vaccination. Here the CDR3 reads CASSWTGVRNNQPQHF. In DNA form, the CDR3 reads TGTGCCAGCAGTTGGACAGGGGTCCGCAACAATCAGCCCCAGCATTTT.